The present TCR beta chain was sequenced within a study of a mutant IDH1 vaccine in newly diagnosed glioma (dated by TCRdb to about 2021). Some background on the complete study: Vaccination started 4-6 weeks after radiotherapy alone, or was given together with temozolomide cycles in the groups whose treatment included chemotherapy. Prior to enrollment, patients had been given standard therapy consisting of radiotherapy alone, temozolomide alone, or radiochemotherapy with temozolomide, with the combination given to most patients. Of the approximately 33 treated patients, roughly 60% were male and about 40% were female, and a mean age of 40.4 years was recorded. Peripheral blood samples were drawn at six visits, namely V03 (baseline), V05, V07, V10, V12 and V13. The week-35 safety follow-up took place at visit V12, and the week-47 end of study took place at visit V13. For exploratory analyses, 25 to 30 treated patients had longitudinal TCRB deep sequencing done wherever samples were available.

The germline V gene specifies SGHRS as CDR1 and YFSETQ as CDR2. V has 5 bases trimmed and J has 3 bases trimmed; junction bases matching no gene number 14. The CDR3 spans 17 residues, from the cysteine through the phenylalanine. The only DNA kept is the CDR3, 51 bases in frame from the first base. The label giving this sample's time point can be read as: week 35, safety follow-up. Each vaccine dose, consisting of 300 ug of a 20-mer mutant IDH1 peptide in Montanide, was administered subcutaneously with topical imiquimod. Patients received eight vaccinations in weeks 1, 3, 5, 7, 11, 15, 19 and 23, corresponding to visits V03 through V10. All donors had newly diagnosed IDH1-mutant astrocytomas of WHO grade 3 or 4 that showed loss of nuclear ATRX. The samples were drawn from NOA16, a multicentre, single-arm, open-label phase I trial in Germany that tested a mutant IDH1 peptide vaccine in humans for the first time. Genomic DNA for TCRB sequencing was extracted from EDTA blood using the DNeasy Blood and Tissue Kit.

Comment on this clone: What this receptor recognizes is not known. It has no much larger one-base neighbor in the sample; base qualities were not kept.

The library was built by means of the immunoSEQ multiplex PCR assay. Following the manufacturer's protocol, the hsTCRB Kit was used to amplify rearranged TCR beta chain sequences. TCRB libraries were sequenced on an Illumina MiSeq. The paper's processing steps were these. The kit vendor's proprietary platform handled demultiplexing, trimming and gene mapping. TCRdb re-hosts the immuneACCESS table, in-frame sequences only. Its copies lack some clones; in the studies checked, an unresolved V gene accounts for under half of them, and the cause for the rest is not known. V and J calls and clone size are given by that table; D and trimming were obtained from the DNA. For this sample the table gives 35,000 to 45,000 clones, of which roughly 83% were detected only once. The ten largest clonotypes hold under 6% of the sample. Overall study outcomes, separate from this receptor: PBMC samples for TCRB deep sequencing were selected based on availability. Immune responses induced by the vaccine were seen in 90% to 95% of patients across multiple MHC alleles. According to the authors, sample limitations meant that analyses of patient blood samples could not be reproduced. Pseudoprogression appeared unrelated to alterations in the top peripheral T cell clonotypes detected by TCRB sequencing.

The source of this sequence is a woman between 50 and 59 years old with glioma. The chain is made from TRBV5-1 and TRBJ1-3; the central 7 bases match TRBD1. Material: PBMCs, obtained from a glioma patient whose treatment included an IDH1 peptide vaccine. Here the CDR3 is given as CASSSGVGGDFGNTIYF. The bases read TGCGCCAGCAGTTCAGGCGTAGGGGGCGACTTTGGAAACACCATATATTTT.